A single sample is the source of the 24 T cell receptor beta chains below, sequenced in a study of chemoradiotherapy in HPV16-positive cancers. Sequencing used immunoSEQ multiplex PCR; TCRdb keeps in-frame clones, though not all of them. Found here are about 68,000 clones, roughly 90% of them singletons; the top ten hold over 4%. Specimen: blood, collected from a patient who underwent chemoradiotherapy. These receptors were obtained from a human donor with HPV-associated anogenital cancer.

The chain links TRBV7-9 to TRBJ2-7, with TRBD2 as a possible D gene (6 bases). V dropped 2 bases and J dropped 6 bases, with 11 bases sitting between them. The germline V gene has CDR1 SEHNR and CDR2 FQNEAQ (reference sequence). The CDR3 is 13 amino acids. CDR3 sequence: CASSLNRGFEQYF. The DNA for the CDR3 is TGTGCCAGCAGCTTAAATCGGGGGTTCGAGCAGTACTTC.

This chain's CDR3 is CASPSSGGTGELFF. The CDR3 nucleotides are TGTGCCAGCCCTAGCTCCGGGGGTACCGGGGAGCTGTTTTTT. The J gene is TRBJ2-2, the V gene TRBV6-1, with TRBD2 as a possible D gene (6 bases). Trimming removed 8 bases at V and 5 bases at J, with 15 bases between. Germline CDR1 MNHNS, CDR2 SASEGT. The CDR3 is made up of 14 amino acids.

This clone was counted a few times. CDR3 residues: CASSVNYEQYF. CDR3 coding DNA: TGTGCCAGCAGTGTAAACTACGAGCAGTACTTC. This sequence joins TRBV6-1 and TRBJ2-7; D is uncertain. Trimming pared 4 bases from V and 3 bases from J, leaving 4 bases between. Germline V CDR1 and CDR2: MNHNS, SASEGT. The CDR3 covers 11 residues.

V and J are TRBV7-2 and TRBJ2-4; D call uncertain. Trimming took off 5 bases at V and 5 bases at J, with 13 bases between the two ends. Germline V gene lookup returns CDR1 SGHTA and CDR2 FQGNSA. The CDR3 runs to 14 residues. The CDR3 sequence: CASSPTATENIQYF. The DNA of the CDR3 is TGTGCCAGCAGCCCAACGGCGACGGAAAACATTCAGTACTTC. Variable domain in full (rest from reference TRBV7-2 and TRBJ2-4): GAGVSQSPSNKVTEKGKDVELRCDPISGHTALYWYRQSLGQGLEFLIYFQGNSAPDKSGLPSDRFSAERTGGSVSTLTIQRTQQEDSAVYLCASSPTATENIQYFGAGTRLSVL.

The gene calls are TRBV7-9 and TRBJ1-2, with a possible D match to TRBD1 (5 bases). CDR1 and CDR2 (germline): SEHNR, FQNEAQ (reference sequence). The CDR3 loop spans 15 amino acids. Trimming shortened V by 1 base and J by 4 bases, and 13 bases separated the two germline ends. CDR3 protein: CASSLGGNWGYGYTF. The CDR3 DNA is TGTGCCAGCAGCTTAGGGGGCAACTGGGGCTATGGCTACACCTTC.

The chain employs TRBV11-2 and TRBJ2-5; either TRBD1 or TRBD2 may fit D (5 bases each). CDR1 and CDR2 from the germline V gene are SGHAT and FQNNGV. The CDR3 is 15 residues long. The ends were cut back, 4 bases at V and 2 bases at J, with 14 bases in the middle. The CDR3 region is CASSSTGTGQETQYF. The CDR3, as DNA: TGTGCCAGCAGCTCAACCGGGACGGGACAAGAGACCCAGTACTTC.

The chain carries TRBV5-1 and TRBJ1-3; 7 bases agree with TRBD1. Germline loops: CDR1 SGHRS, CDR2 YFSETQ. The CDR3 covers 14 residues. V lost 9 bases, J lost 0 bases, and 6 bases stayed unmatched. The CDR3 loop is CANFRGSSGNTIYF. The CDR3 DNA sequence: TGCGCCAACTTCAGGGGGTCCTCTGGAAACACCATATATTTT.

The chain recombines TRBV10-1 with TRBJ2-7; the D is unclear. Germline CDR1 reads WNHNN; CDR2 reads SYGVQD (reference sequence). V was pared by 7 bases and J by 6 bases, with 13 bases between. This CDR3 contains 12 residues. CDR3 loop: CASTHSRGEQYF. CDR3 DNA sequence: TGCGCCAGCACCCACAGCCGAGGCGAGCAGTACTTC.

The chain links TRBV6-1 to TRBJ1-2, with a possible D match to TRBD1 (5 bases). The V end lost 0 bases, the J end lost 8 bases, and 7 bases lay between the germline ends. The CDR3 is 12 amino acids. Per the germline V gene, CDR1 is MNHNS and CDR2 is SASEGT. This CDR3 reads CASSEAGGGYTF. As DNA, the CDR3 is TGTGCCAGCAGTGAAGCGGGGGGAGGCTACACCTTC.

V usage is TRBV7-2 and J usage is TRBJ2-5, with unresolved D. Trimming stripped 2 bases from V and 0 bases from J, with 1 base between. This CDR3 has 12 amino acids. Germline CDR1 and CDR2: SGHTA and FQGNSA. CDR3 bases: TGTGCCAGCAGCTTAAACCAAGAGACCCAGTACTTC. Amino acid sequence: CASSLNQETQYF. The variable domain in full, with the rest retrieved from reference TRBV7-2 and TRBJ2-5, is GAGVSQSPSNKVTEKGKDVELRCDPISGHTALYWYRQSLGQGLEFLIYFQGNSAPDKSGLPSDRFSAERTGGSVSTLTIQRTQQEDSAVYLCASSLNQETQYFGPGTRLLVL.

V is TRBV7-9 and J is TRBJ2-7, with 8 bases fitting TRBD2. The CDR3 sequence is 16 residues long. Per the germline V gene, CDR1 is SEHNR and CDR2 is FQNEAQ (reference sequence). The V gene end was trimmed by 1 base and the J gene end by 1 base; junction bases not matched to a gene: 6. The CDR3 protein is CASSLEGGLVSYEQYF. The DNA for the CDR3 is TGTGCCAGCAGCTTAGAGGGGGGACTAGTATCCTACGAGCAGTACTTC.

The chain carries TRBV11-2 and TRBJ1-1, with a possible D match to TRBD1 (5 bases). The germline V and J ends were trimmed by 3 bases and 7 bases, with 9 bases remaining between them. The CDR3 is made up of 12 amino acids. Germline CDR1 and CDR2: SGHAT and FQNNGV. Here the CDR3 DNA reads TGTGCCAGCAGCTTTGACAGAGGTGAAGCTTTCTTT. This codes for CASSFDRGEAFF.

The count of this clone is one. J is TRBJ2-1 and V is TRBV5-1; 7 bases align to TRBD2. Trimming at V came to 6 bases and at J to 6 bases, leaving 12 bases not matched to a gene. The CDR3 is 15 amino acids. CDR1 and CDR2 from the germline V gene are SGHRS and YFSETQ. In DNA, the CDR3 is TGCGCCAGCACCCTATCGGGCGGGAGCTCCAATGAGCAGTTCTTC. Translation: CASTLSGGSSNEQFF.

The chain couples TRBV27 to TRBJ2-5; a possible D gene is TRBD1 (6 bases). V was trimmed by 2 bases and J by 4 bases, leaving 11 bases between them. Looked up from germline, CDR1 is MNHEY and CDR2 is SMNVEV (reference sequence). The CDR3 runs 14 residues. In nucleotides, the CDR3 is TGTGCCAGCAGTTTAGGGGGCAGGGGAGAGACCCAGTACTTC. The encoded protein is CASSLGGRGETQYF.

The J gene is TRBJ1-3, the V gene TRBV9; D remains ambiguous. V was shortened by 0 bases and J by 4 bases, with 11 bases between the two germline ends. In germline, CDR1 is SGDLS, CDR2 YYNGEE. The CDR3 loop spans 15 amino acids. CDR3 region: CASSVEGAGGNTIYF. DNA of the CDR3: TGTGCCAGCAGCGTAGAGGGAGCTGGCGGAAACACCATATATTTT.

V is TRBV14 and J is TRBJ2-1; the D gene is possibly TRBD2 (6 bases). In germline, CDR1 is SGHDN, CDR2 FVKESK. V lost 1 base and J lost 12, with 13 bases in between. The CDR3 has 13 residues. CDR3 region: CASSQGGVARQFF. In DNA, the CDR3 is TGTGCCAGCAGCCAAGGGGGGGTAGCGAGGCAGTTCTTC.

This clone was detected only once. The rearrangement joins TRBV5-1 to TRBJ2-3; a weak D match, TRBD1 (6 bases). Germline V CDR1 and CDR2: SGHRS, YFSETQ. CDR3 length: 14 amino acids. Trimming took off 7 bases at V and 6 bases at J, with 18 bases between the two ends. The CDR3 here is CASSDPGVADTQYF. CDR3 DNA sequence: TGCGCCAGCTCGGATCCAGGGGTGGCTGATACGCAGTATTTT.

This CDR3 is CASSYGHRGINEKLFF. CDR3 nucleotides: TGTGCCAGCAGTTACGGCCATCGTGGGATTAATGAAAAACTGTTTTTT. The rearrangement joins TRBV6-5 to TRBJ1-4; no reliable D call. Germline V gene data show CDR1 as MNHEY and CDR2 as SVGAGI. Trimming stripped 2 bases from V and 4 bases from J, with 14 bases between. The CDR3 consists of 16 residues.

The chain uses TRBV28 and TRBJ2-7; TRBD1 might be the D (6 bases). The V gene's germline CDR1 is MDHEN and CDR2 SYDVKM. Trimming left V 6 bases short and J 1 base short, with 13 bases between. The CDR3 covers 14 residues. The CDR3, as DNA: TGTGCCAGCAGAAACACAGGGAAGTCCTACGAGCAGTACTTC. Amino acids: CASRNTGKSYEQYF.

The J gene is TRBJ2-3, the V gene TRBV2; D not certain. Germline V CDR1 and CDR2: SNHLY, FYNNEI. V dropped 1 base and J dropped 4 bases, with 3 bases sitting between them. The CDR3 sequence is 12 residues long. The CDR3 protein is CASSEGPDTQYF. The CDR3 bases are TGTGCCAGCAGTGAAGGTCCAGATACGCAGTATTTT.

The V gene is TRBV6-5, the J gene TRBJ2-3, with unresolved D. The CDR3 runs 12 residues. V was pared by 5 bases and J by 1 base, with 4 bases between. CDR1 is MNHEY, CDR2 SVGAGI, per germline. CDR3 in DNA: TGTGCCAGCAGTGCCCGCACAGATACGCAGTATTTT. Protein product: CASSARTDTQYF.

The V call is TRBV28, the J call TRBJ1-3; no clear D gene. The ends were cut back, 8 bases at V and 2 bases at J, with 16 bases in the middle. CDR1 and CDR2 from the germline V gene are MDHEN and SYDVKM. This CDR3 has 15 amino acids. The CDR3 DNA sequence: TGTGCCAGCGGCCTTCAGTCCCCGCCTGGAAACACCATATATTTT. Translation: CASGLQSPPGNTIYF.

This chain uses TRBV5-1 with TRBJ1-3, with D possibly TRBD1 on 6 matching bases. CDR3 length equals 16 residues. V lost 0 bases to trimming and J lost 5 bases, with 15 bases between them. CDR1 and CDR2 (germline): SGHRS, YFSETQ. The CDR3 here is CASSLVAGRGRNTIYF. The CDR3, as DNA: TGCGCCAGCAGCTTGGTGGCGGGCAGGGGAAGAAACACCATATATTTT. Full variable domain (outside the CDR3, taken from reference TRBV5-1 and TRBJ1-3): KAGVTQTPRYLIKTRGQQVTLSCSPISGHRSVSWYQQTPGQGLQFLFEYFSETQRNKGNFPGRFSGRQFSNSRSEMNVSTLELGDSALYLCASSLVAGRGRNTIYFGEGSWLTVV.

The chain joins TRBV4-1 to TRBJ2-3, with D unclear. V was clipped by 0 bases and J by 5 bases, with 18 bases between them. Germline CDR1 and CDR2: MGHRA and YSYEKL. The CDR3 is made up of 17 amino acids. The CDR3 sequence is CASSQDHIGLGLDTQYF. As DNA, the CDR3 is TGCGCCAGCAGCCAAGATCACATAGGGTTAGGGTTAGATACGCAGTATTTT.